What follows are 27 T cell receptor beta chains derived from one specimen sequenced in a study of blood T cell repertoires in COVID-19. Produced via immunoSEQ multiplex PCR; TCRdb's table is partial and in-frame only. The table lists some 220,000 clones, 87% of them singletons. The sequencing sample was made of peripheral blood. Receptors were obtained from a woman under 30 who had recovered from COVID-19.

V is TRBV6-5 and J is TRBJ1-1, with D hard to call. This CDR3 is 10 amino acids long. Per the germline V gene, CDR1 is MNHEY and CDR2 is SVGAGI. V shed 8 bases and J shed 11 bases, with 12 bases lying between them. This CDR3 reads CASLGLEAFF. In nucleotides, the CDR3 is TGTGCCAGCTTGGGCTTAGAGGCTTTCTTT.

Comments on this clone: Mismatch with germline at one junction end may stem from a read error. This chain uses TRBV14 with TRBJ2-7, with a tentative D call TRBD1 (6 bases). Looked up from germline, CDR1 is SGHDN and CDR2 is FVKESK. The length of the CDR3 is 14 residues. In DNA, the CDR3 is TGTGCCAGCAGGCAAGAAATCAGGGGTTACGAGCAGTACTTC. It encodes CASRQEIRGYEQYF.

The V call is TRBV4-2, the J call TRBJ2-1; 13 nucleotides line up with TRBD2. V gave up 1 base and J gave up 0 bases; unmatched junction bases: 15. Germline CDR1 is LGHNA and CDR2 is YNFKEQ. There are 22 residues in the CDR3. CDR3 sequence reads: CASSQVSSLVLAGGSSYNEQFF. CDR3 DNA: TGTGCCAGCAGCCAAGTATCCTCTCTGGTACTAGCGGGAGGGAGCTCCTACAATGAGCAGTTCTTC.

The rearrangement links TRBV5-4 to TRBJ1-5; 7 bases agree with TRBD1. Trimming removed 4 bases from V and 0 bases from J; junction bases left unmatched: 10. The CDR3 loop spans 17 amino acids. CDR1 and CDR2 from the germline V gene are SGHNT and YYREEE (reference sequence). The CDR3 sequence is CASSLTGQGDSNQPQHF. The CDR3 bases are TGTGCCAGCAGCCTAACCGGGCAGGGGGATAGCAATCAGCCCCAGCATTTT.

The chain carries TRBV4-1 and TRBJ2-2, with 9 bases identical to TRBD2. V was clipped by 3 bases and J by 0 bases; unmatched bases: 2. Germline-derived CDR1 and CDR2 are MGHRA and YSYEKL. There are 16 residues in the CDR3. This CDR3 is CASSHPSGANTGELFF. DNA of the CDR3: TGCGCCAGCAGCCACCCTAGCGGGGCGAACACCGGGGAGCTGTTTTTT.

The chain employs TRBV29-1 and TRBJ1-3; no clear D gene. Germline V CDR1 and CDR2: SQVTM, ANQGSEA. The ends were cut back, 6 bases at V and 0 bases at J, with 6 bases in the middle. CDR3 length equals 12 residues. CDR3 amino acids: CSVILSGNTIYF. In DNA, the CDR3 is TGCAGCGTAATTCTCTCTGGAAACACCATATATTTT.

Turning to this clone: At one end, the junction sequence differs from germline, possibly due to a read error. The chain recombines TRBV27 with TRBJ2-3; 7 bases match TRBD1. Germline V gene lookup returns CDR1 MNHEY and CDR2 SMNVEV (reference sequence). The CDR3 consists of 15 residues. The CDR3 loop reads CASRDQGDPTDTQYF. In nucleotides, the CDR3 is TGCGCCAGCAGAGATCAGGGGGACCCCACAGATACGCAGTATTTT.

The chain combines TRBV7-9 with TRBJ1-1; D is ambiguous. The CDR3 extends over 14 amino acids. CDR1 and CDR2 (germline): SEHNR, FQNEAQ (reference sequence). V gave up 1 base and J gave up 1 base, with 7 bases separating them. CDR3 residues: CASSLVVQNTEAFF. The CDR3 nucleotides are TGTGCCAGCAGCTTAGTTGTCCAGAACACTGAAGCTTTCTTT.

V and J are TRBV27 and TRBJ1-2; 9 bases are shared with TRBD1. Germline CDR1 is MNHEY and CDR2 is SMNVEV (reference sequence). The CDR3 spans 16 residues. The J segment lost 9 bases and the V segment lost 6 bases, leaving 17 bases of the junction unmatched. The CDR3 bases are TGTGCCAGCAGCTCGGGACAGGGAGGGAGCTATGTTAGCTACACCTTC. Amino acid sequence: CASSSGQGGSYVSYTF.

The chain combines TRBV3-1 (or the pseudogene TRBV3-2) with TRBJ2-1, with D possibly TRBD1 on 5 matching bases. The CDR3 spans 14 residues. The germline CDR1 and CDR2 sequences are LGHDT and YNNKEL (reference sequence). V was pared by 0 bases and J by 5 bases, with 8 bases between. CDR3 bases: TGTGCCAGCAGCCAAGACAGCAGGGACAATGAGCAGTTCTTC. It encodes CASSQDSRDNEQFF.

The V gene is TRBV5-1, the J gene TRBJ1-1; 8 nucleotides agree with TRBD1. V shed 4 bases and J 1 base; nucleotides not matched to a gene: 3. Germline CDR1 SGHRS, CDR2 YFSETQ. The CDR3 consists of 14 residues. Here the CDR3 DNA reads TGCGCCAGCAGCATACAGGGGGGGAACACTGAAGCTTTCTTT. Its translation: CASSIQGGNTEAFF.

The gene calls are TRBV20-1 and TRBJ1-1, with D maybe TRBD1 (5 bases). The CDR3 sequence is 12 residues long. Germline lookup yields CDR1 DFQATT and CDR2 SNEGSKA (reference sequence). The germline V and J ends were trimmed by 3 bases and 1 base, with 6 bases remaining between them. The DNA of the CDR3 is TGCAGTGCTAGTCAGGGGAACACTGAAGCTTTCTTT. Encoded protein: CSASQGNTEAFF.

Regarding this clone: A read error may produce the germline difference seen at one junction end. The chain uses TRBV6-5 and TRBJ1-3; no clear D. This CDR3 has 13 residues. In germline, CDR1 is MNHEY, CDR2 SVGAGI. The CDR3 DNA is TGCGGCAGCGGGAGAATCTCTGGAAACACCATATATTTT. Amino acids: CGSGRISGNTIYF.

The chain is built from TRBV29-1 and TRBJ1-1; no definite D call. V shed 4 bases and J shed 8 bases, with 11 bases lying between them. From germline, CDR1 is SQVTM and CDR2 ANQGSEA. CDR3 size: 11 residues. The DNA for the CDR3 is TGCAGCGTTGGAACCGCTCAGGAAGCTTTCTTT. Amino acid sequence: CSVGTAQEAFF.

The CDR3 bases are TGCGCCACCGGAGAGGGCGTAGAGACCCAGTACTTC. Translating gives CATGEGVETQYF. This chain links TRBV10-2 with TRBJ2-5; a weak D match, TRBD2 (5 bases). Trimming shortened V by 10 bases and J by 4 bases, and 13 bases separated the two germline ends. Germline CDR1 WSHSY, CDR2 SAAADI. CDR3 size: 12 residues.

This clone showed up just once. Written as DNA, the CDR3 is TGTGCCAGCAGCTTAGGCCGCTATGGCTACACCTTC. It specifies CASSLGRYGYTF. The rearrangement links TRBV13 to TRBJ1-2; unclear D gene. The CDR3 spans 12 residues. CDR1 is PRHDT and CDR2 is FYEKMQ in the germline V gene (reference sequence). The germline V and J ends were trimmed by 0 bases and 4 bases, with 3 bases remaining between them.

Only one count was recorded for this clone. The chain links TRBV4-1 to TRBJ1-3, with 7 bases identical to TRBD1. V was clipped by 1 base and J by 0 bases; unmatched bases: 3. CDR1 is MGHRA, CDR2 YSYEKL, per germline. CDR3 length equals 16 residues. The DNA for the CDR3 is TGCGCCAGCAGCCAAGCAGGGGGTATCTCTGGAAACACCATATATTTT. Translation gives CASSQAGGISGNTIYF.

The chain employs TRBV6-5 and TRBJ1-3; D is unresolved. Trimming shortened V by 6 bases and J by 0 bases, and 12 bases separated the two germline ends. The CDR3 contains 15 residues. Germline V gene sequence: CDR1 MNHEY, CDR2 SVGAGI. In nucleotides, the CDR3 is TGTGCCAGCAGCATCAGTTTTTACTCTGGAAACACCATATATTTT. Translating gives CASSISFYSGNTIYF.

In its sample, this clone was seen a few times. The chain links TRBV7-3 to TRBJ1-1; weak D call: TRBD1 (5 bases). This CDR3 spans 15 amino acids. CDR1 is SGHTA, CDR2 FQGTGA, per germline. V was trimmed by 2 bases and J by 0 bases, leaving 10 bases between them. Here the CDR3 DNA reads TGTGCCAGCAGCTTACTCGGGGGACTGAACACTGAAGCTTTCTTT. Translation: CASSLLGGLNTEAFF.

The chain recombines TRBV9 with TRBJ2-1; a possible D gene is TRBD1 (7 bases). Germline loops: CDR1 SGDLS, CDR2 YYNGEE. Trimming stripped 3 bases from V and 0 bases from J, with 13 bases between. The CDR3 is 16 amino acids. The CDR3 sequence is CASSAEGASSYNEQFF. The DNA for the CDR3 is TGTGCCAGCAGCGCGGAGGGGGCGAGCTCCTACAATGAGCAGTTCTTC.

The chain recombines TRBV30 with TRBJ1-3; no clear D. V was shortened by 0 bases and J by 0 bases, with 6 bases between the two germline ends. The CDR3 has 14 amino acids. Germline V CDR1 and CDR2: GTSNPN, SVGIG (reference sequence). The CDR3 spells CAWSVRSSGNTIYF. In DNA, the CDR3 is TGTGCCTGGAGTGTTAGGAGCTCTGGAAACACCATATATTTT. Variable domain in full (rest from reference TRBV30 and TRBJ1-3): SQTIHQWPATLVQPVGSPLSLECTVEGTSNPNLYWYRQAAGRGLQLLFYSVGIGQISSEVPQNLSASRPQDRQFILSSKKLLLSDSGFYLCAWSVRSSGNTIYFGEGSWLTVV.

The chain has TRBV30 and TRBJ2-2; TRBD2 aligns across 8 bases. The length of the CDR3 is 16 residues. The V segment lost 2 bases and the J segment 6 bases; nucleotides outside the gene matches: 11. CDR1 is GTSNPN, CDR2 SVGIG, per germline (reference sequence). CDR3 nucleotides: TGTGCCTGGAGTCGAATGACGGGAGGGCCTGCCGGGGAGCTGTTTTTT. This gives the protein CAWSRMTGGPAGELFF.

This chain joins TRBV5-1 and TRBJ2-3; TRBD2 matches at 8 bases. Germline CDR1 SGHRS, CDR2 YFSETQ. CDR3 size: 14 residues. V was clipped by 8 bases and J by 5 bases; unmatched bases: 10. The CDR3 is CASNPGLVVDTQYF. The CDR3 nucleotides are TGCGCCAGTAATCCGGGACTAGTCGTAGATACGCAGTATTTT.

V and J are TRBV2 and TRBJ2-5, with 11 positions matching TRBD2. V shed 5 bases, J shed 0 bases, and the junction held 2 bases outside the gene matches. CDR1 SNHLY and CDR2 FYNNEI come from the germline V gene. The CDR3 totals 15 residues. CDR3 sequence reads: CASSPGLADQETQYF. The CDR3 DNA is TGTGCCAGCAGTCCGGGACTAGCGGACCAAGAGACCCAGTACTTC.

This chain joins TRBV27 and TRBJ2-3; D possibly corresponds to TRBD1 (7 bases). This CDR3 is built from 15 residues. The V gene's germline CDR1 is MNHEY and CDR2 SMNVEV (reference sequence). V lost 4 bases and J 2 bases, leaving 13 bases between the germline ends. CDR3 DNA: TGTGCCAGCAGTTGGAGGGGGCGCGTCACAGATACGCAGTATTTT. It specifies CASSWRGRVTDTQYF.

This rearrangement joins TRBV29-1 to TRBJ1-1; no definite D call. With 5 bases removed from V and 1 base from J, the gap between germline ends came to 11 bases. The germline V gene encodes CDR1 SQVTM and CDR2 ANQGSEA. The CDR3 sequence is 13 residues long. CDR3 loop: CSVKPSPNTEAFF. In nucleotides, the CDR3 is TGCAGCGTTAAGCCAAGCCCGAACACTGAAGCTTTCTTT.

This rearrangement joins TRBV28 to TRBJ1-5; D is unresolved. Germline loops: CDR1 MDHEN, CDR2 SYDVKM. V gave up 2 bases and J gave up 6 bases, with 14 bases separating them. CDR3 length: 15 amino acids. As DNA, the CDR3 is TGTGCCAGCAGTTTAGTAGTCGGTGGTACTCAGCCCCAGCATTTT. It yields the protein CASSLVVGGTQPQHF.